This T cell receptor beta chain was observed in a study of blood T cell repertoires in COVID-19. Participants' reported clinical history set cohort assignment. Original handling: Reference gene primers were amplified, and this amplification served to estimate nucleated cell counts. The table came from immunoSEQ multiplex PCR; TCRdb's copy has only in-frame clones and leaves some out. V and J calls and clone size are those listed in that table; D and trimming were worked out from the DNA. This table holds some 160,000 clones, roughly 85% found once. The CDR3 is made up of 13 amino acids. With 6 bases removed from V and 0 bases from J, the gap between germline ends came to 8 bases.

Specimen: PBMCs or T cells enriched from blood (not recorded which). The V call is TRBV12-3 or TRBV12-4, the J call TRBJ1-2; TRBD1 is a possible D gene (5 bases). The sequence derives from a woman between 65 and 79 years old in a cohort exposed to, infected with or recovered from COVID-19 (not recorded which). As DNA, the CDR3 is TGTGCCAGCAGGGACACAGCTAACTATGGCTACACCTTC. This gives the protein CASRDTANYGYTF.